This passage covers 20 T cell receptor beta chains from one sample sequenced in a study of radiotherapy plus CTLA-4 blockade in lung cancer. Profiling relied on immunoSEQ multiplex PCR, and the TCRdb table lists in-frame clones only, not all of them. The sample records over 100,000 clones, 81% being singletons. Sequencing was performed on peripheral blood, taken from a patient treated with radiotherapy plus ipilimumab. These receptors came from a human donor with non-small cell lung cancer that progressed on radiotherapy plus ipilimumab. Some clones in this sample may be carry-over from other donors' samples.

The V and J genes are TRBV18 and TRBJ1-5; 7 bases map to TRBD1. Germline lookup yields CDR1 KGHSH and CDR2 LQKENI. The CDR3 loop spans 16 amino acids. V lost 3 bases and J lost 2; bases outside the gene matches: 7. The CDR3 DNA follows: TGTGCCAGCTCACCCCAGACAGGGATTGGCAATCAGCCCCAGCATTTT. This sequence encodes CASSPQTGIGNQPQHF.

The chain combines TRBV5-8 with TRBJ1-2; TRBD1 is a possible D gene (5 bases). Trimming took off 2 bases at V and 4 bases at J, with 12 bases between the two ends. CDR3 size: 14 residues. The germline V gene has CDR1 SGHTS and CDR2 YDEGEE. CDR3 bases: TGTGCCAGCAGCTTAGAGGGGAACTCCTATGGCTACACCTTC. This encodes CASSLEGNSYGYTF.

The chain is built from TRBV2 and TRBJ1-6; the D is unclear. Germline CDR1 SNHLY, CDR2 FYNNEI. V lost 4 bases and J lost 9, with 16 bases in between. This CDR3 comprises 15 residues. CDR3 nucleotide sequence: TGTGCCAGCAGTGCCACCCGAGCCATCGGTTCACCCCTCCACTTT. Translation: CASSATRAIGSPLHF. Supplemented by reference TRBV2 and TRBJ1-6, the full variable domain reads EPEVTQTPSHQVTQMGQEVILRCVPISNHLYFYWYRQILGQKVEFLVSFYNNEISEKSEIFDDQFSVERPDGSNFTLKIRSTKLEDSAMYFCASSATRAIGSPLHFGNGTRLTVT.

The chain's CDR3 is CASSLLAGGTETQYF. The CDR3, as DNA: TGTGCCAGCAGCTTACTAGCGGGGGGAACCGAGACCCAGTACTTC. The chain recombines TRBV7-9 with TRBJ2-5; TRBD2 matches 11 bases. The germline gives CDR1 SEHNR, CDR2 FQNEAQ (reference sequence). The CDR3 covers 15 residues. V trimming: 2 bases; J trimming: 5 bases; junction bases outside the gene matches: 4.

The gene calls are TRBV4-2 and TRBJ2-2, with 7 bases that match TRBD2. Germline V gene lookup returns CDR1 LGHNA and CDR2 YNFKEQ. The CDR3 covers 16 residues. The ends lost 0 bases at V and 5 bases at J; junction bases unmatched: 6. CDR3 sequence: CASSQEIGLDTGELFF. The CDR3 nucleotides are TGTGCCAGCAGCCAAGAAATAGGACTAGATACCGGGGAGCTGTTTTTT.

This chain joins TRBV14 and TRBJ2-1, with 12 bases identical to TRBD2. The CDR3 runs to 15 residues. Trimming cost V 2 bases and J 5 bases; bases outside gene matches: 1. Germline lookup yields CDR1 SGHDN and CDR2 FVKESK. The CDR3 coding sequence is TGTGCCAGCAGCCAACTAGCGGGGGGGAACAATGAGCAGTTCTTC. Translation: CASSQLAGGNNEQFF.

The chain links TRBV7-3 to TRBJ2-7; D is possibly TRBD1 or TRBD2 (5 bases each). CDR1 and CDR2 (germline): SGHTA, FQGTGA. Trimming pared 3 bases from V and 4 bases from J, leaving 16 bases between. The length of the CDR3 is 15 residues. The CDR3 sequence is CASSLGVGEGYEQYF. CDR3 DNA: TGTGCCAGCAGCTTGGGGGTGGGTGAGGGTTACGAGCAGTACTTC.

V usage is TRBV9 and J usage is TRBJ1-6; D is unresolved. Trimming removed 4 bases at V and 9 bases at J, with 11 bases between. The CDR3 is 13 amino acids. The germline CDR1 and CDR2 sequences are SGDLS and YYNGEE. The CDR3 protein is CASSTDGLSPLHF. In nucleotides, the CDR3 is TGTGCCAGCAGCACCGACGGCCTTTCACCCCTCCACTTT.

The V gene is TRBV7-6, the J gene TRBJ2-3; unclear D gene. The CDR3 contains 17 residues. V was pared by 4 bases and J by 0 bases, with 17 bases between. In germline, CDR1 is SGHVS, CDR2 FNYEAQ. The CDR3 region is CASSYGSGRISTDTQYF. The DNA of the CDR3 is TGTGCCAGCAGCTATGGCAGTGGCCGGATTAGCACAGATACGCAGTATTTT.

This clone was picked up a small number of times. V and J are TRBV7-2 and TRBJ1-6; D possibly corresponds to TRBD1 (6 bases). With 1 base removed from V and 7 bases from J, the gap between germline ends came to 14 bases. This CDR3 has 16 amino acids. Per the germline V gene, CDR1 is SGHTA and CDR2 is FQGNSA. The CDR3 bases are TGTGCCAGCAGCTTAGGGGGAGGGGGTCTCAATTCACCCCTCCACTTT. Its translation: CASSLGGGGLNSPLHF. Variable domain in full (rest from reference TRBV7-2 and TRBJ1-6): GAGVSQSPSNKVTEKGKDVELRCDPISGHTALYWYRQSLGQGLEFLIYFQGNSAPDKSGLPSDRFSAERTGGSVSTLTIQRTQQEDSAVYLCASSLGGGGLNSPLHFGNGTRLTVT.

This clone occurred a few times. V and J are TRBV11-3 and TRBJ2-7; TRBD1 matches 9 bases. Germline lookup yields CDR1 SGHNT and CDR2 YENEEA. This CDR3 region has 15 residues. V shed 4 bases, J shed 2 bases, and the junction held 6 bases outside the gene matches. This chain's CDR3 is CASSSGTGSTYEQYF. Written as DNA, the CDR3 is TGTGCCAGCAGCTCCGGGACAGGGAGTACCTACGAGCAGTACTTC.

This rearrangement joins TRBV19 to TRBJ1-4, with D perhaps matching TRBD1 (6 bases). V was trimmed by 2 bases and J by 8 bases, leaving 12 bases between them. There are 14 residues in the CDR3. Germline-derived CDR1 and CDR2 are LNHDA and SQIVND (reference sequence). CDR3 protein: CASSIRGGNEKLFF. Here the CDR3 DNA reads TGTGCCAGTAGTATAAGGGGGGGAAACGAAAAACTGTTTTTT.

The V and J genes are TRBV28 and TRBJ1-5; D remains unclear. In germline, CDR1 is MDHEN, CDR2 SYDVKM. The CDR3 has 14 amino acids. V was shortened by 2 bases and J by 3 bases, with 8 bases between the two germline ends. CDR3 sequence: CASSLIGHNQPQHF. In nucleotides, the CDR3 is TGTGCCAGCAGTTTAATAGGTCACAATCAGCCCCAGCATTTT.

This clone appeared a single time. V usage is TRBV5-3 and J usage is TRBJ1-6; D uncertain. TRBV5-3 is assigned to the ORF class and has an uncertain function. CDR3 length equals 15 residues. With 4 bases removed from V and 9 bases from J, the gap between germline ends came to 17 bases. CDR3 sequence (DNA): TGTGCCAGAAGCCCGCCCCGCTTAGGCGGTTCACCCCTCCACTTT. It is translated as CARSPPRLGGSPLHF.

This clone appeared a single time. The rearrangement links TRBV11-2 to TRBJ2-5; D may match TRBD1 or TRBD2 (5 bases each). CDR3 length equals 15 residues. Trimming pared 6 bases from V and 5 bases from J, leaving 19 bases between. Germline loops: CDR1 SGHAT, CDR2 FQNNGV. The CDR3 here is CASRTGNIEGETQYF. CDR3 coding DNA: TGTGCCAGCAGGACCGGGAACATTGAGGGGGAGACCCAGTACTTC. The full variable domain, in which reference TRBV11-2 and TRBJ2-5 provide the parts outside the CDR3, is EAGVAQSPRYKIIEKRQSVAFWCNPISGHATLYWYQQILGQGPKLLIQFQNNGVVDDSQLPKDRFSAERLKGVDSTLKIQPAKLEDSAVYLCASRTGNIEGETQYFGPGTRLLVL.

The chain's CDR3 is CASSLVGGDDTQYF. The CDR3, as DNA: TGTGCCAGCAGCTTAGTGGGGGGCGATGATACGCAGTATTTT. The V and J genes are TRBV7-2 and TRBJ2-3; the D call may be TRBD1 or TRBD2 (6 bases each). Germline CDR1 SGHTA, CDR2 FQGNSA. The CDR3 has 14 amino acids. Trimming stripped 1 base from V and 6 bases from J, with 11 bases between.

This clone was counted between two and nine times. V usage is TRBV7-9 and J usage is TRBJ1-5; TRBD1 is a possible D gene (6 bases). Germline V CDR1 and CDR2: SEHNR, FQNEAQ (reference sequence). This CDR3 has 16 residues. V lost 5 bases and J lost 5, with 19 bases in between. The CDR3 DNA reads TGTGCCAGCAGCGGGGGGCAGGTGTTCGGGTATCAGCCCCAGCATTTT. This sequence encodes CASSGGQVFGYQPQHF.

V is TRBV7-8 and J is TRBJ2-4; 8 bases match TRBD2. The CDR3 has 18 residues. V was clipped by 1 base and J by 6 bases; unmatched bases: 14. Germline V CDR1 and CDR2: SGHVS, FQNEAQ. The CDR3 DNA follows: TGTGCCAGCAGCTTAGGCCCGTGGACTAGCCGTGGTGGAAACATTCAGTACTTC. Its translation is CASSLGPWTSRGGNIQYF.

The chain links TRBV4-2 to TRBJ2-7; 8 bases are a match to TRBD1. CDR1 is LGHNA and CDR2 is YNFKEQ in the germline V gene. The V and J ends lost 1 base and 2 bases, in that order; junction bases with no gene match: 4. The length of the CDR3 is 15 residues. DNA of the CDR3: TGTGCCAGCAGCCAAGCTGTGGGACAGGCCTACGAGCAGTACTTC. This sequence encodes CASSQAVGQAYEQYF.

The chain couples TRBV6-1 to TRBJ1-5; D unclear. Trimming left V 3 bases short and J 8 bases short, with 5 bases between. Germline V CDR1 and CDR2: MNHNS, SASEGT. This CDR3 region has 11 residues. DNA for the CDR3: TGTGCCAGCAGTGATATCGAGCCCCAGCATTTT. This encodes CASSDIEPQHF.